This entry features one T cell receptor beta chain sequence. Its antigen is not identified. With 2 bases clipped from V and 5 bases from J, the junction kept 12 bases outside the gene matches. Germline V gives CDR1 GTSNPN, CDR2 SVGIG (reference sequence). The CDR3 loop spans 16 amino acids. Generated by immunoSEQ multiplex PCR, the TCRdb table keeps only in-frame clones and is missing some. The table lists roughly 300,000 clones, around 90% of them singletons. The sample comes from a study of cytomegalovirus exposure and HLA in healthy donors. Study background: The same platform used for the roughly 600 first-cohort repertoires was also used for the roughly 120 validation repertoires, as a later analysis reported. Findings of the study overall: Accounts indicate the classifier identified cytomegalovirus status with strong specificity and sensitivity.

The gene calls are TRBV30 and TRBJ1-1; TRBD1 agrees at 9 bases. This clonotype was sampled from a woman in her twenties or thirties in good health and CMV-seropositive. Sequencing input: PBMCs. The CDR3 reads CAWSSDLQGAGTEAFF. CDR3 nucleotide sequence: TGTGCCTGGAGTTCGGACCTACAGGGGGCAGGGACTGAAGCTTTCTTT.